A single sample gave rise to the 10 T cell receptor beta chains below, sequenced in a study of T cell changes during pregnancy in multiple sclerosis. The protocol was immunoSEQ multiplex PCR, while the TCRdb copy is restricted to in-frame clones and leaves out a portion. The sample records 75,000 to 80,000 clones, around 93% being singletons. Material: peripheral blood, obtained after pregnancy. Receptor source: a female donor in good health, enrolled as a control in a pregnancy study.

This sequence joins TRBV4-2 and TRBJ1-3; 11 bases align to TRBD1. Germline V gene data show CDR1 as LGHNA and CDR2 as YNFKEQ. The CDR3 totals 16 residues. V dropped 8 bases and J dropped 0; count of bases not matched to a gene: 6. The CDR3, as DNA: TGTGCCAGCCACGCCGGGACAGGGGGCTCTGGAAACACCATATATTTT. As protein: CASHAGTGGSGNTIYF.

The chain uses TRBV6-1 and TRBJ2-5, with D perhaps TRBD1 (6 bases). The germline V and J ends were trimmed by 8 bases and 4 bases, with 14 bases remaining between them. Germline loops: CDR1 MNHNS, CDR2 SASEGT. The CDR3 runs to 13 residues. CDR3 sequence (DNA): TGTGCCAGCGTACTCCAGGGGCCAGAGACCCAGTACTTC. Protein product: CASVLQGPETQYF.

The chain combines TRBV5-1 with TRBJ1-2, with 9 bases fitting TRBD1. Germline-derived CDR1 and CDR2 are SGHRS and YFSETQ. The CDR3 consists of 13 residues. The ends lost 3 bases at V and 6 bases at J; junction bases unmatched: 3. In DNA form, the CDR3 reads TGCGCCAGCAGCTATAGACAGGGGGATGGCTACACCTTC. Protein product: CASSYRQGDGYTF.

This clone was counted once. The V and J genes are TRBV13 and TRBJ2-5; D remains ambiguous. Deletions cut 1 base from V and 4 bases from J, with 4 bases between. Per germline, CDR1 PRHDT and CDR2 FYEKMQ (reference sequence). CDR3 size: 12 residues. This CDR3 is CASSLDRETQYF. In nucleotides, the CDR3 is TGTGCCAGCAGCTTAGATCGAGAGACCCAGTACTTC.

The chain links TRBV18 to TRBJ2-3, with 9 bases identical to TRBD2. The length of the CDR3 is 18 residues. Germline CDR1 and CDR2: KGHSH and LQKENI. The V gene end was trimmed by 1 base and the J gene end by 3 bases; junction bases not matched to a gene: 11. DNA for the CDR3: TGTGCCAGCTCACCACAGGTTGGCGGGGGGGTCATGACAGATACGCAGTATTTT. Its protein is CASSPQVGGGVMTDTQYF. The full variable domain, completed using reference TRBV18 and TRBJ2-3, is NAGVMQNPRHLVRRRGQEARLRCSPMKGHSHVYWYRQLPEEGLKFMVYLQKENIIDESGMPKERFSAEFPKEGPSILRIQQVVRGDSAAYFCASSPQVGGGVMTDTQYFGPGTRLTVL.

This clone was counted once. The chain uses TRBV19 and TRBJ1-1; a possible D gene is TRBD1 (5 bases). Germline V gene lookup returns CDR1 LNHDA and CDR2 SQIVND (reference sequence). The ends were cut back, 5 bases at V and 2 bases at J, with 18 bases in the middle. This CDR3 has 16 amino acids. The CDR3 here is CASSPGGGRDNTEAFF. CDR3 nucleotides: TGTGCCAGTAGTCCCGGGGGTGGCAGGGATAACACTGAAGCTTTCTTT.

In nucleotides, the CDR3 is TGTGCCAGCACCAACACAGATACGCAGTATTTT. Its translation: CASTNTDTQYF. J is TRBJ2-3 and V is TRBV28; D not resolved. Trimming removed 7 bases at V and 2 bases at J, with 4 bases between. The CDR3 has 11 residues. Germline V gene data show CDR1 as MDHEN and CDR2 as SYDVKM.

The V call is TRBV5-1, the J call TRBJ1-1, with D possibly being TRBD1 (5 bases). The ends were cut back, 4 bases at V and 0 bases at J, with 13 bases in the middle. CDR1 and CDR2 (germline): SGHRS, YFSETQ. The CDR3 extends over 15 amino acids. The CDR3 reads CASSPPEGLNTEAFF. DNA for the CDR3: TGCGCCAGCAGCCCCCCGGAGGGGTTGAACACTGAAGCTTTCTTT.

J is TRBJ2-3 and V is TRBV15; TRBD2 matches at 14 bases. The CDR3 sequence is 17 residues long. The V gene's germline CDR1 is LNHNV and CDR2 YYDKDF (reference sequence). The ends lost 5 bases at V and 0 bases at J; junction bases unmatched: 4. DNA for the CDR3: TGTGCCACCAGCGGTCGACTAGCGGGAGGGAGCACAGATACGCAGTATTTT. Protein sequence: CATSGRLAGGSTDTQYF.

V and J are TRBV7-9 and TRBJ2-1; 8 bases agree with TRBD2. CDR1 and CDR2 from the germline V gene are SEHNR and FQNEAQ (reference sequence). This CDR3 is built from 16 residues. J gave up 8 bases and V 5 bases, and 14 bases lay outside the gene matches. The CDR3 region is CASSPTGLGRIDEQFF. The CDR3 DNA sequence: TGTGCCAGCAGCCCTACGGGACTAGGGAGAATTGATGAGCAGTTCTTC.